This T cell receptor (beta chain) was found in a study of shared clonotypes between healthy human individuals. Overall study context: In total, the donors were a couple of women and a few men aged 18 to 49.

It was across several immunoSEQ plates that each subset's genomic DNA was evenly split. Sequenced by immunoSEQ multiplex PCR; TCRdb stores in-frame clones only, minus some. Of about 2.3 million clones in the sample, approximately 93% were seen once. As concerns this clone: The antigen is unknown.

General study results and limits: The diversity represented, both genetic and in exposure history, was limited by few donors. Richness estimates generally favored naive over memory subsets.

V lost 5 bases, J lost 6 bases, and 14 bases lay in between. This CDR3 has 13 amino acids. The germline CDR1 and CDR2 sequences are SNHLY and FYNNEI. This receptor was taken from a man younger than 35 in good health. Some clones in this sample may be carry-over from other donors' samples. V is TRBV2 and J is TRBJ2-7, with unresolved D. Sequencing used naive CD4+ T cells from PBMCs. Subset of the sample: CD45RA+ positively selected. CDR3 residues: CASSNSGFGEQYF. Here the CDR3 DNA reads TGTGCCAGCAGTAATTCTGGGTTTGGCGAGCAGTACTTC.